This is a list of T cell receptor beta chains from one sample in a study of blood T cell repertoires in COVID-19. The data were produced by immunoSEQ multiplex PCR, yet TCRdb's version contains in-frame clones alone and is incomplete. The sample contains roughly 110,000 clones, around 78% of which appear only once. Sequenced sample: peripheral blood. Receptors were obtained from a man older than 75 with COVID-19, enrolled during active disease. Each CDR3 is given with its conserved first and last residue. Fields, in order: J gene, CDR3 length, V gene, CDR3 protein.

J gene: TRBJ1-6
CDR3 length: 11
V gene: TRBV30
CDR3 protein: CAWSVTGPLHF

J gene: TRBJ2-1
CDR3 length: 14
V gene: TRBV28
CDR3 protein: CASSFGSSYNEQFF

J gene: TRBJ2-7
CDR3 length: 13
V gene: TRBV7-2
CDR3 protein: CASRPGSGYEQYF

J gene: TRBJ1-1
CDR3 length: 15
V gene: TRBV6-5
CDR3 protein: CASSYWGQGGTEAFF

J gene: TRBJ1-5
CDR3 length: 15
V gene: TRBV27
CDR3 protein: CASRTLQFSNQPQHF

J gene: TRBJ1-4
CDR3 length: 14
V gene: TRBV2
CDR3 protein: CASSVVRANEKLFF

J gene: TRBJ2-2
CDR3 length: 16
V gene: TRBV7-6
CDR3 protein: CASSLGGQGYTGELFF

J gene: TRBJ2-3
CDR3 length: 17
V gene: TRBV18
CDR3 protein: CASSPPGLAGMADTQYF

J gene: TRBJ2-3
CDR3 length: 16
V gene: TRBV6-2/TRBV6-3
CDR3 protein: CASSYFGTGKSRGQYF

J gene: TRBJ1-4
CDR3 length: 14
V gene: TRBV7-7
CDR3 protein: CASSVTDRDEKLFF

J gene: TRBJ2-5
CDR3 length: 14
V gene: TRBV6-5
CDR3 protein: CASSPSVGAETQYF

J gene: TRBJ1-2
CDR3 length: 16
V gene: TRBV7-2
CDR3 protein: CASSSRVQGEAYGYTF

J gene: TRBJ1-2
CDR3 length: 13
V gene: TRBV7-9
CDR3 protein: CASSPTANYGYTF

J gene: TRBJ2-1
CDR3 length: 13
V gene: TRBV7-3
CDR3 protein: CASSPSDYNEQFF

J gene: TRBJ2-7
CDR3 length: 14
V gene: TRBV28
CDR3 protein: CASSYIQGDYEQYF

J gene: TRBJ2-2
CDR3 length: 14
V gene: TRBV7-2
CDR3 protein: CASRYSVHTGELFF

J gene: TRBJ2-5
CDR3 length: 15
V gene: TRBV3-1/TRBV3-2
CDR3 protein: CASSQGGLMEETQYF

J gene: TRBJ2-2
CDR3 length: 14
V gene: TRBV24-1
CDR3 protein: CATGGGLGTGELFF

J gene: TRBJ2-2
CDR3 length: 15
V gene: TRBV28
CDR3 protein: CASRTPQGGTGELFF

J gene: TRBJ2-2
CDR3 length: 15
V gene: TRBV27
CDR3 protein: CASSLGTGFGGELFF

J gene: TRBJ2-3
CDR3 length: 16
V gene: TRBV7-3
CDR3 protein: CASSLSSDPSTDTQYF

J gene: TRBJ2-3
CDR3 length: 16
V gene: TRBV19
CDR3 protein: CASSFQRGLSTDTQYF

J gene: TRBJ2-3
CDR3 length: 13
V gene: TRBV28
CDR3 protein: CASSSLFLEAQYF

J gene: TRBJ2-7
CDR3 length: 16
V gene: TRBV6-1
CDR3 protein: CASSEIESGKQYEQYF

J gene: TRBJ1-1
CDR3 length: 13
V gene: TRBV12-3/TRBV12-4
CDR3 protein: CASRLTGDTEAFF

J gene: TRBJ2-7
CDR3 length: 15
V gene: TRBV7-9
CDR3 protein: CASSPRTSGSGEQYF

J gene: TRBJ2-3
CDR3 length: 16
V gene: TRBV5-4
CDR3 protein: CASSEGLAGSTDTQYF

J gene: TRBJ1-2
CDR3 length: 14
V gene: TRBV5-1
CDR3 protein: CASSPGQGAYGYTF

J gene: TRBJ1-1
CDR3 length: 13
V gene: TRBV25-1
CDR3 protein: CASSEGGANRAFF

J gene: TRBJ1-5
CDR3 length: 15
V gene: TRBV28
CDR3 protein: CASSSTRTFNQPQHF

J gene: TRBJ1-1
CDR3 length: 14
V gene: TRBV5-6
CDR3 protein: CASSTPGVGTEAFF

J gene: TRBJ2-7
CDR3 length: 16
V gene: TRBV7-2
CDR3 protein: CASSHLKATGIHEQYF

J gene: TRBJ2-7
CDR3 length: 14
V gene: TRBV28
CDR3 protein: CASSLGGELHEQYF

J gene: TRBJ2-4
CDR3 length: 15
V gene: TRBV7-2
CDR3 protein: CASSARTGAGNIQYF

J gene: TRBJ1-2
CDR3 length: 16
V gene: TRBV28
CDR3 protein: CASNKWGSGVYVGYTF

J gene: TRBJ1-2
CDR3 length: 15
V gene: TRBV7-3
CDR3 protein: CASSPTGGRVYGYTF

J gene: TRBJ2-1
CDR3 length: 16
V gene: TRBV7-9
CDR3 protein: CASSLGDRGWYNEQFF

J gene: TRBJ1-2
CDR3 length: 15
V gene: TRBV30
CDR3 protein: CAWRTPWGSDYGYTF

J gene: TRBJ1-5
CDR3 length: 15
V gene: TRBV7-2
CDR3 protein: CASSRQGFSNQPQHF

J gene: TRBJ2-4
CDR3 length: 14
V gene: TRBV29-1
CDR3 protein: CSVGDQIAKNIQYF

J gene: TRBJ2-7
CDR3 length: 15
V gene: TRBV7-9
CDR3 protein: CASSTTGTAEVEQYF

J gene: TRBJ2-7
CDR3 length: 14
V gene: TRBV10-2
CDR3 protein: CASSDSGTSYEQYF

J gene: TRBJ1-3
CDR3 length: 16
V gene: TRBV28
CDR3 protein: CASSLNVGTAGNTIYF

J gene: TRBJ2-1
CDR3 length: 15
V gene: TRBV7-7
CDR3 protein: CASSSLAGGDNEQFF

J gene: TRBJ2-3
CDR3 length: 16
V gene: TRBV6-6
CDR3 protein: CASVWTSGRARDTQYF

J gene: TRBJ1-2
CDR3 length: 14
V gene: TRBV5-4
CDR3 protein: CASSWGQENYGYTF

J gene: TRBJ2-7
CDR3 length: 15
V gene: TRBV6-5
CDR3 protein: CASSPTGGSLEEQYF

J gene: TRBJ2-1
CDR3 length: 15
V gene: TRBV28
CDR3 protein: CASSSTRDRYNEQFF